A single sample is the source of the 30 T cell receptor beta chains below, sequenced in a study of regulatory T cells in long-lasting Graves disease. According to the study, TCR beta libraries were built with iRepertoire HTBI primers and CDR3-region Arm-PCR. TCRdb independently ran MiXCR on the multiplex PCR reads; one entry per CDR3 protein. The sample has fewer than 650,000 distinct CDR3 sequences, less than 20% seen once. Noted time point: newly diagnosed GD, antithyroid drugs for less than 3 months. PBMCs provided the RNA from which the TCR library was made. The same sample was also studied in work on T cells in Graves' hyperthyroidism and ophthalmopathy.

This sample comprised peripheral blood mononuclear cells (PBMCs), obtained at new diagnosis, from a patient treated with antithyroid drugs. These receptors were obtained from a woman aged 25 to 39 with Graves disease.

This clonotype was seen a few times. J is TRBJ1-2 and V is TRBV10-3; the D gene is possibly TRBD1 (5 bases). Germline V gene data show CDR1 as ENHRY and CDR2 as SYGVKD. The CDR3 is made up of 14 amino acids. Trimming removed 3 bases from V and 4 bases from J, with 12 bases in between. CDR3 nucleotide sequence: TGTGCCATCAGTGATTCGACAGAGCCCTATGGCTACACCTTC. Translation gives CAISDSTEPYGYTF.

Ten or more counts support this clonotype. This rearrangement joins TRBV3-1 to TRBJ1-1; D may be TRBD1 (5 bases). CDR1 LGHDT and CDR2 YNNKEL come from the germline V gene (reference sequence). V lost 6 bases, J lost 6 bases, and 17 bases lay in between. The CDR3 consists of 14 residues. Here the CDR3 DNA reads TGTGCCAGCAGGGCCCGGGACGGCGGATCTGAAGCTTTCTTT. This translates into CASRARDGGSEAFF.

A few counts support this clonotype. The chain recombines TRBV28 with TRBJ1-3, with TRBD1 identical over 9 bases. This CDR3 is built from 13 residues. CDR1 and CDR2 from the germline V gene are MDHEN and SYDVKM. The J segment lost 3 bases and the V segment lost 6 bases, leaving 0 bases of the junction unmatched. DNA of the CDR3: TGTGCCAGCAGGGACAGGGGTGGAAACACCATATATTTT. This encodes CASRDRGGNTIYF.

This clonotype came up many times. The chain uses TRBV28 and TRBJ1-5; a possible D gene is TRBD1 (5 bases). Trimming removed 6 bases from V and 3 bases from J, with 15 bases in between. Germline values: CDR1 MDHEN, CDR2 SYDVKM. CDR3 length: 15 residues. CDR3 nucleotides: TGTGCCAGCAGCCTCCCCGGGACCTACAATCAGCCCCAGCATTTT. The encoded protein is CASSLPGTYNQPQHF.

This clonotype was observed many times. The J gene is TRBJ2-3, the V gene TRBV20-1; TRBD2 aligns across 9 bases. CDR3 length equals 14 residues. Trimming removed 5 bases from V and 3 bases from J; junction bases left unmatched: 6. Per germline, CDR1 DFQATT and CDR2 SNEGSKA (reference sequence). The CDR3 DNA sequence: TGCAGTGCTCCGACTAGCGGCAGGACAGATACGCAGTATTTT. This translates into CSAPTSGRTDTQYF.

This chain links TRBV19 with TRBJ1-1; D is undetermined. In germline, CDR1 is LNHDA, CDR2 SQIVND (reference sequence). Deletions cut 4 bases from V and 8 bases from J, with 23 bases between. This CDR3 has 16 residues. The DNA of the CDR3 is TGTGCCAGTAGTAGATCCGGGGTCGTGAGGAAGAACGAAGCTTTCTTT. Translating gives CASSRSGVVRKNEAFF.

The rearrangement links TRBV6-1 to TRBJ2-5; no reliable D call. The V end lost 6 bases, the J end lost 7 bases, and 12 bases lay between the germline ends. The CDR3 spans 12 residues. Germline V gene lookup returns CDR1 MNHNS and CDR2 SASEGT. The CDR3: CASSYVRGTQYF. CDR3 coding DNA: TGTGCCAGCAGCTACGTGCGAGGGACCCAGTACTTC.

The genes are TRBV7-3 and TRBJ2-5, with 8 nucleotides matching TRBD1. The V and J ends lost 5 bases and 2 bases, in that order; junction bases with no gene match: 7. Germline lookup yields CDR1 SGHTA and CDR2 FQGTGA. This CDR3 has 15 amino acids. The CDR3 nucleotides read TGTGCCAGCAGCGACAGGGGTGCCGTTCAAGAGACCCAGTACTTC. Translated, it gives CASSDRGAVQETQYF.

This clonotype was picked up many times. The chain links TRBV6-2 or TRBV6-3 to TRBJ2-5; D not certain. There are 13 residues in the CDR3. Deletions cut 2 bases from V and 4 bases from J, with 8 bases between. CDR1 is MNHEY and CDR2 is SVGEGT in the germline V gene. CDR3 coding DNA: TGTGCCAGCAGTTACCATGTACGAGAGACCCAGTACTTC. Protein sequence: CASSYHVRETQYF.

V gene TRBV10-3 combines with J gene TRBJ2-2, with D unclear. Germline CDR1 ENHRY, CDR2 SYGVKD. This CDR3 is built from 13 residues. Trimming removed 6 bases from V and 6 bases from J, with 11 bases in between. For the CDR3, the DNA is TGTGCCATCAGGGGAAGACAAGCCGGGGAGCTGTTTTTT. Encoded protein: CAIRGRQAGELFF.

This clonotype was picked up many times. This rearrangement joins TRBV27 to TRBJ2-7; tentatively, D is TRBD1 (6 bases). The CDR3 is 14 amino acids. The V end lost 4 bases, the J end lost 6 bases, and 16 bases lay between the germline ends. Germline CDR1 is MNHEY and CDR2 is SMNVEV (reference sequence). The CDR3 loop reads CASSSGTKGREQYF. In DNA form, the CDR3 reads TGTGCCAGCAGTTCCGGGACAAAAGGACGCGAGCAGTACTTC.

This clonotype was observed a handful of times. The genes are TRBV20-1 and TRBJ2-1; TRBD2 matches 13 bases. The CDR3 has 19 residues. V gave up 2 bases and J gave up 0 bases; unmatched junction bases: 10. CDR1 and CDR2 from the germline V gene are DFQATT and SNEGSKA (reference sequence). CDR3 region: CSARLGTSGTKSSYNEQFF. CDR3 sequence (DNA): TGCAGTGCTAGACTCGGGACTAGCGGGACCAAGAGCTCCTACAATGAGCAGTTCTTC.

This clonotype was counted between two and nine times. The chain uses TRBV6-4 and TRBJ2-3; TRBD1 might be the D (5 bases). Trimming cost V 1 base and J 3 bases, with 11 bases left between them. In germline, CDR1 is MRHNA, CDR2 SNTAGT. This CDR3 spans 15 amino acids. The chain's CDR3 is CASSDWGRVTDTQYF. The CDR3 coding sequence is TGTGCCAGCAGTGACTGGGGCAGGGTGACAGATACGCAGTATTTT.

This clonotype appeared a few times. The chain recombines TRBV3-1 with TRBJ1-2; 10 bases fit TRBD1. CDR3 size: 16 residues. V dropped 1 base and J dropped 8; count of bases not matched to a gene: 10. The germline V gene has CDR1 LGHDT and CDR2 YNNKEL (reference sequence). The CDR3 spells CASSQVDRGRAGGYTF. DNA of the CDR3: TGTGCCAGCAGCCAAGTTGACAGGGGGCGCGCAGGAGGCTACACCTTC.

This clonotype was detected ten times or more. This chain links TRBV2 with TRBJ2-7; 13 bases match TRBD2. In germline, CDR1 is SNHLY, CDR2 FYNNEI. V dropped 4 bases and J dropped 3; count of bases not matched to a gene: 9. This CDR3 is 17 amino acids long. CDR3 DNA sequence: TGTGCCAGCAGTGGATCACTAGCGGGAGGGTCTTTCTACGAGCAGTACTTC. This encodes CASSGSLAGGSFYEQYF. Full variable domain (missing parts from reference TRBV2 and TRBJ2-7): EPEVTQTPSHQVTQMGQEVILRCVPISNHLYFYWYRQILGQKVEFLVSFYNNEISEKSEIFDDQFSVERPDGSNFTLKIRSTKLEDSAMYFCASSGSLAGGSFYEQYFGPGTRLTVT.

This clonotype showed up just a few times. The chain joins TRBV2 to TRBJ2-1, with no clear D. The CDR3 extends over 13 amino acids. Per germline, CDR1 SNHLY and CDR2 FYNNEI. Between the trimmed V and J ends, which lost 3 bases and 14 bases, there was a span of 17 bases. CDR3: CASSDRLTPTEFF. Written as DNA, the CDR3 is TGTGCCAGCAGTGATAGGTTGACTCCGACGGAGTTCTTC. Combining the CDR3 with reference TRBV2 and TRBJ2-1 gives the whole variable domain EPEVTQTPSHQVTQMGQEVILRCVPISNHLYFYWYRQILGQKVEFLVSFYNNEISEKSEIFDDQFSVERPDGSNFTLKIRSTKLEDSAMYFCASSDRLTPTEFFGPGTRLTVL.

The rearrangement uses TRBV20-1 and TRBJ1-3; D possibly corresponds to TRBD1 (5 bases). Trimming removed 5 bases at V and 1 base at J, with 12 bases between. Germline values: CDR1 DFQATT, CDR2 SNEGSKA (reference sequence). This CDR3 region has 14 residues. This CDR3 reads CSAPDRLSGNTIYF. The CDR3 bases are TGCAGTGCTCCTGACAGACTATCTGGAAACACCATATATTTT.

In this sample, this clonotype turned up many times. V usage is TRBV6-4 and J usage is TRBJ2-3; no clear D gene. V was cut by 6 bases and J by 4 bases, with 11 bases left in between. Germline CDR1 is MRHNA and CDR2 is SNTAGT. The CDR3 is made up of 13 amino acids. DNA of the CDR3: TGTGCCAGCAGCGAGACTGAGGCAGATACGCAGTATTTT. Protein sequence: CASSETEADTQYF.

In this sample, this clonotype turned up many times. The chain employs TRBV7-9 and TRBJ2-7; unclear D gene. V was cut by 5 bases and J by 3 bases, with 11 bases left in between. Germline CDR1 reads SEHNR; CDR2 reads FQNEAQ (reference sequence). CDR3 size: 13 residues. The CDR3: CASSRTDYYEQYF. The CDR3 DNA sequence: TGTGCCAGCAGCCGGACCGATTACTACGAGCAGTACTTC.

The chain recombines TRBV6-1 with TRBJ1-1; TRBD1 matches 8 bases. CDR3 size: 15 residues. Germline V gives CDR1 MNHNS, CDR2 SASEGT. Unmatched junction bases numbered 7, after V lost 6 bases and J lost 1 base. The CDR3 bases are TGTGCCAGCAGAAGGGACAGGCAAAGGAACACTGAAGCTTTCTTT. This sequence encodes CASRRDRQRNTEAFF.

This sequence joins TRBV18 and TRBJ2-2, with D unresolved. Trimming took 3 bases from V and 3 from J, leaving 11 bases between them. In germline, CDR1 is KGHSH, CDR2 LQKENI. The length of the CDR3 is 15 residues. CDR3: CASSPPSVYTGELFF. DNA for the CDR3: TGTGCCAGCTCACCCCCCAGTGTGTACACCGGGGAGCTGTTTTTT.

This sequence joins TRBV24-1 and TRBJ2-5, with 7 positions matching TRBD1. Trimming took 3 bases from V and 4 from J; bases not matched to a gene: 10. The CDR3 loop spans 16 amino acids. Per the germline V gene, CDR1 is KGHDR and CDR2 is SFDVKD. The CDR3 region has the DNA TGTGCCACCAGTGATCCGGCGGTACAGGGGAGAGAGACCCAGTACTTC. Translated: CATSDPAVQGRETQYF.

V gene TRBV2 combines with J gene TRBJ1-5; D is ambiguous. CDR3 size: 15 residues. Trimming removed 8 bases at V and 0 bases at J, with 14 bases between. Germline lookup yields CDR1 SNHLY and CDR2 FYNNEI. CDR3 amino acids: CASAVNTLSNQPQHF. For the CDR3, the DNA is TGTGCCAGCGCAGTGAACACACTTAGCAATCAGCCCCAGCATTTT. The full variable domain, completed using reference TRBV2 and TRBJ1-5, is EPEVTQTPSHQVTQMGQEVILRCVPISNHLYFYWYRQILGQKVEFLVSFYNNEISEKSEIFDDQFSVERPDGSNFTLKIRSTKLEDSAMYFCASAVNTLSNQPQHFGDGTRLSIL.

The chain couples TRBV5-1 to TRBJ2-1; 7 bases match TRBD2. Germline V gene data show CDR1 as SGHRS and CDR2 as YFSETQ. V trimming: 4 bases; J trimming: 3 bases; junction bases outside the gene matches: 19. The CDR3 sequence is 19 residues long. The CDR3 region is CASSIPTSRAAPDYNEQFF. CDR3 coding DNA: TGCGCCAGCAGCATCCCGACTAGCCGGGCGGCCCCGGACTACAATGAGCAGTTCTTC. Full variable domain (missing parts from reference TRBV5-1 and TRBJ2-1): KAGVTQTPRYLIKTRGQQVTLSCSPISGHRSVSWYQQTPGQGLQFLFEYFSETQRNKGNFPGRFSGRQFSNSRSEMNVSTLELGDSALYLCASSIPTSRAAPDYNEQFFGPGTRLTVL.

The chain carries TRBV28 and TRBJ1-2; 7 bases are shared with TRBD1. Trimming at V came to 5 bases and at J to 5 bases, leaving 14 bases not matched to a gene. CDR3 size: 16 residues. CDR1 is MDHEN, CDR2 SYDVKM, per germline. DNA of the CDR3: TGTGCCAGCAGTCGGGGGGGAACAGGGGCTGGGTATGGCTACACCTTC. Translating it yields CASSRGGTGAGYGYTF.

The chain links TRBV20-1 to TRBJ2-5; unclear D gene. CDR1 is DFQATT, CDR2 SNEGSKA, per germline (reference sequence). The ends were cut back, 6 bases at V and 1 base at J, with 21 bases in the middle. The CDR3 loop spans 16 amino acids. In DNA, the CDR3 is TGCAGTGCCCACCCGGCCCGGACGGAGAGCCAAGAGACCCAGTACTTC. Translated: CSAHPARTESQETQYF.

The rearrangement uses TRBV20-1 and TRBJ2-4; no firm D call. Germline lookup yields CDR1 DFQATT and CDR2 SNEGSKA (reference sequence). The CDR3 totals 13 residues. V was cut by 2 bases and J by 5 bases, with 10 bases left in between. Here the CDR3 DNA reads TGCAGTGCTAGATTATATGAAGAAAACATTCAGTACTTC. Protein product: CSARLYEENIQYF.

The V and J genes are TRBV4-2 and TRBJ1-5; the D is unclear. The CDR3 totals 14 residues. Germline assignment: CDR1 LGHNA and CDR2 YNFKEQ. Trimming removed 2 bases at V and 4 bases at J, with 9 bases between. The CDR3 DNA follows: TGTGCCAGCAGCCAATCGGAAGGAAATCAGCCCCAGCATTTT. It encodes CASSQSEGNQPQHF.

This clonotype was seen many times. The chain uses TRBV12-3 or TRBV12-4 and TRBJ1-1; TRBD1 is a possible D gene (5 bases). CDR3 length equals 12 residues. Trimming removed 6 bases from V and 13 bases from J, with 18 bases in between. The CDR3 DNA is TGTGCCAGCAGCCTGTTTGGGGGAGCAGGTTTCTTT. Its protein product is CASSLFGGAGFF.

This rearrangement joins TRBV20-1 to TRBJ2-3; 9 bases agree with TRBD2. The CDR3 totals 14 residues. The V gene end was trimmed by 6 bases and the J gene end by 2 bases; junction bases not matched to a gene: 6. Germline V CDR1 and CDR2: DFQATT, SNEGSKA (reference sequence). The CDR3, as DNA: TGCAGTGCCACCACTAGCGGGCTCACAGATACGCAGTATTTT. It translates to CSATTSGLTDTQYF.